The subject of this entry is one TCR beta chain. This entry is derived from a study of prognosis after radiotherapy for stage I lung cancer. As for the study in general: Newly diagnosed primary stage I lung tumors occurred in roughly 13 patients, and oligometastatic NSCLC after surgical resection of the primary tumor occurred in a few. The biologically effective dose of the SBRT radiotherapy was at least 100 Gy, given over 3 to 5 fractions.

Germline assignment: CDR1 SGDLS and CDR2 YYNGEE. The CDR3 has 16 residues. The ends lost 0 bases at V and 4 bases at J; junction bases unmatched: 6. The TCR beta CDR3 region was amplified from genomic DNA, with two rounds of multiplex PCR being used for the amplification. Gene-specific primers for each TRBV and TRBJ gene drove first-round PCR. In TCRdb, the multiplex PCR reads were re-called with MiXCR into one record per CDR3 protein. The table includes about 18,000 distinct CDR3 sequences, less than 70% detected once. On CT and PET/CT, all patients were node-negative, and none had prior chemotherapy, radiotherapy or other malignancies. Two separate time points each saw a draw of 6 to 6.5 milliliters of peripheral blood.

The sequence derives from a donor aged 50 or older with non-small cell lung cancer. Material: PBMCs, obtained before or after stereotactic body radiation therapy (not recorded which). The chain uses TRBV9 and TRBJ2-3; 9 bases align to TRBD2. This CDR3 is CASSVASGVGSDTQYF. CDR3 DNA: TGTGCCAGCAGCGTAGCTAGCGGGGTGGGGTCAGATACGCAGTATTTT.